This T cell receptor beta chain was retrieved from a study of blood T cells in healthy people across ages. Study outcomes and limitations: As naive T cell percentage varied, TCR beta diversity correlated strongly with it.

On this clonotype: What it recognizes is unknown.

Through a sample-barcoded 5' primer and a J-beta primer mix, a second PCR was run for about 6 to 11 cycles. Any given sample supplied a minimum of 2.5 million CDR3-containing paired-end reads. Each CDR3 protein gets one entry after TCRdb re-called the 5' RACE reads with MiXCR. This table holds about 1.6 million distinct CDR3 sequences, 30% to 35% found once. Donation came from healthy Caucasian individuals in Russia who were aged roughly 6 to 95. PBMCs were isolated at a quantity of at least 6 million per sample. The CDR3 is 14 amino acids. After removal of 5 bases from V and 3 bases from J, the junction contained 4 bases not matched to a gene. Germline CDR1 and CDR2: MNHNS and SASEGT.

This chain joins TRBV6-1 and TRBJ1-1, with 9 bases lining up with TRBD1. Sequenced: blood. The receptor's source is a woman aged 25-40 years in good health. The CDR3 loop reads CASSTDRGHTEAFF. The CDR3, as DNA: TGTGCCAGCAGTACGGACAGGGGACACACTGAAGCTTTCTTT.